A single sample gave rise to the 32 T cell receptor beta chains below, sequenced in a study of blood T cell repertoires in COVID-19. TCRdb's table, derived via immunoSEQ multiplex PCR, lists solely in-frame clones and lacks some. The sample lists more than 300,000 clones, about 87% occurring once. Sequencing was done on a sample of peripheral blood. All receptors derive from a woman in her twenties or thirties with COVID-19, enrolled during active disease.

CDR3 coding DNA: TGTGCCAGCAGCTCACCTTGGGGGACTAACTACGAGCAGTACTTC. It is translated as CASSSPWGTNYEQYF. This rearrangement joins TRBV7-9 to TRBJ2-7; 7 bases align to TRBD2. Germline V gene lookup returns CDR1 SEHNR and CDR2 FQNEAQ (reference sequence). CDR3 size: 15 residues. Trimming took 4 bases from V and 3 from J; bases not matched to a gene: 9.

The V and J genes are TRBV10-3 and TRBJ2-1; TRBD2 matches 9 bases. Germline trimming cut 5 bases from V and 3 bases from J; bases unmatched to any gene: 5. The CDR3 sequence is 15 residues long. Germline V gene lookup returns CDR1 ENHRY and CDR2 SYGVKD. Written as DNA, the CDR3 is TGTGCCATCAGTCTCGAGACTAGCGGCTACAATGAGCAGTTCTTC. This codes for CAISLETSGYNEQFF.

The chain employs TRBV29-1 and TRBJ2-2; TRBD2 matches at 11 bases. CDR3 length equals 17 residues. The ends lost 1 base at V and 5 bases at J; junction bases unmatched: 9. Germline values: CDR1 SQVTM, CDR2 ANQGSEA. CDR3 in DNA: TGCAGCGTTGAAGTGTTGGGGACTAGCGGAAGAACCGGGGAGCTGTTTTTT. Translating it yields CSVEVLGTSGRTGELFF.

This chain links TRBV4-1 with TRBJ2-7; no firm D call. Germline V gives CDR1 MGHRA, CDR2 YSYEKL. The CDR3 sequence is 14 residues long. The V gene lost 3 bases and the J gene lost 0 bases, with 9 bases spanning the gap. CDR3 nucleotides: TGCGCCAGCAGCCAGTCCGGTATCTCCTACGAGCAGTACTTC. Translated: CASSQSGISYEQYF.

The chain has TRBV24-1 and TRBJ2-7; 13 nucleotides agree with TRBD2. This CDR3 is built from 16 residues. V trimming: 2 bases; J trimming: 9 bases; junction bases outside the gene matches: 9. Germline values: CDR1 KGHDR, CDR2 SFDVKD. DNA of the CDR3: TGTGCCACCAGTGATTCCGGACTAGCGGGAGTTGAAGTGCAGTACTTC. Translating gives CATSDSGLAGVEVQYF.

The CDR3 nucleotides are TGTGCCACCAGTGAAACCGGGAACTCAGCCGGAAAACTGTTTTTT. This gives the protein CATSETGNSAGKLFF. The chain combines TRBV24-1 with TRBJ1-4; D not certain. The germline V gene has CDR1 KGHDR and CDR2 SFDVKD. CDR3 length: 15 amino acids. Trimming took 4 bases from V and 10 from J, leaving 18 bases between them.

A single count supports this clone. The V call is TRBV5-1, the J call TRBJ1-2, with D perhaps matching TRBD1 (5 bases). CDR1 and CDR2 (germline): SGHRS, YFSETQ. Trimming stripped 0 bases from V and 2 bases from J, with 5 bases between. The CDR3 totals 13 residues. CDR3 coding DNA: TGCGCCAGCAGCTTGGCAGGGAACTATGGCTACACCTTC. Translating gives CASSLAGNYGYTF.

This chain joins TRBV19 and TRBJ1-5; possibly TRBD1 for D (5 bases). V was shortened by 1 base and J by 0 bases, with 13 bases between the two germline ends. Germline CDR1 LNHDA, CDR2 SQIVND (reference sequence). The CDR3 spans 17 residues. The CDR3 spells CASSIGGGTHSNQPQHF. The CDR3 bases are TGTGCCAGTAGTATAGGTGGGGGGACTCATAGCAATCAGCCCCAGCATTTT.

This clone has just one count. The genes are TRBV10-1 and TRBJ2-3; TRBD2 matches 13 bases. The CDR3 loop spans 15 amino acids. The V and J ends lost 6 bases and 4 bases, in that order; junction bases with no gene match: 4. Germline assignment: CDR1 WNHNN and CDR2 SYGVQD (reference sequence). The CDR3 DNA reads TGCGCCAGCAGCTGGACTAGCGGGAGATCAGATACGCAGTATTTT. Its translation is CASSWTSGRSDTQYF.

This clone showed up just once. This chain links TRBV7-8 with TRBJ1-1, with unresolved D. CDR3 length equals 13 residues. From germline, CDR1 is SGHVS and CDR2 FQNEAQ. V lost 3 bases and J lost 3, with 8 bases in between. The CDR3 sequence is CASSFPGYTEAFF. The CDR3 DNA reads TGTGCCAGCAGCTTCCCGGGGTACACTGAAGCTTTCTTT.

This clone has a handful of counts. This chain uses TRBV4-1 with TRBJ2-7, with 8 positions matching TRBD1. With V trimmed by 4 bases and J by 3 bases, 5 bases remained unmatched. CDR1 and CDR2 from the germline V gene are MGHRA and YSYEKL. The CDR3 runs to 14 residues. CDR3: CASSLGTGSYEQYF. CDR3 nucleotide sequence: TGCGCCAGCAGCCTCGGGACAGGCAGCTACGAGCAGTACTTC.

The rearrangement uses TRBV6-5 and TRBJ1-4, with TRBD1 matching 7 bases. Germline V lookup: CDR1 MNHEY, CDR2 SVGAGI. Trimming took 6 bases from V and 4 from J; bases not matched to a gene: 8. The CDR3 contains 15 residues. The CDR3 region is CASREGASYNEKLFF. The CDR3 DNA reads TGTGCCAGCAGGGAGGGGGCGTCATATAATGAAAAACTGTTTTTT.

The V call is TRBV9, the J call TRBJ1-2; 8 bases are shared with TRBD1. This CDR3 has 14 residues. Trimming cost V 2 bases and J 6 bases; bases outside gene matches: 6. The germline V gene encodes CDR1 SGDLS and CDR2 YYNGEE. This chain's CDR3 is CASSVDRVRNGYTF. CDR3 nucleotide sequence: TGTGCCAGCAGCGTGGACAGGGTGAGGAATGGCTACACCTTC.

This clone appeared a few times. The chain employs TRBV30 and TRBJ1-1, with D possibly matching TRBD1 (6 bases). Germline V gene sequence: CDR1 GTSNPN, CDR2 SVGIG (reference sequence). V was shortened by 3 bases and J by 5 bases, with 19 bases between the two germline ends. This CDR3 has 15 amino acids. This CDR3 is CAWRGRGGDGTEAFF. The DNA of the CDR3 is TGTGCCTGGAGGGGAAGGGGGGGCGATGGGACTGAAGCTTTCTTT.

As DNA, the CDR3 is TGTGCCAGTAGGGAGAAATTTACCTCTGGAAACACCATATATTTT. It yields the protein CASREKFTSGNTIYF. The chain employs TRBV19 and TRBJ1-3; D ambiguous. Per the germline V gene, CDR1 is LNHDA and CDR2 is SQIVND (reference sequence). The CDR3 totals 15 residues. The germline V and J ends were trimmed by 6 bases and 0 bases, with 12 bases remaining between them.

The chain combines TRBV4-1 with TRBJ2-7; D gene unclear. Per the germline V gene, CDR1 is MGHRA and CDR2 is YSYEKL. V was trimmed by 1 base and J by 4 bases, leaving 8 bases between them. This CDR3 has 13 residues. The CDR3 DNA is TGCGCCAGCAGCCAAGGGGCCATGTACGAGCAGTACTTC. Encoded protein: CASSQGAMYEQYF.

The CDR3 region has the DNA TGCAGTGCTAGTCGTCTAGCGGGAGGGCCGTGGGGCACAGATACGCAGTATTTT. As protein: CSASRLAGGPWGTDTQYF. The chain couples TRBV20-1 to TRBJ2-3; 12 bases fit TRBD2. Germline CDR1 and CDR2: DFQATT and SNEGSKA (reference sequence). This CDR3 has 18 residues. V lost 3 bases and J lost 1; bases outside the gene matches: 11.

The chain links TRBV24-1 to TRBJ2-4; 7 bases fit TRBD1. V was clipped by 5 bases and J by 1 base; unmatched bases: 4. The germline CDR1 and CDR2 sequences are KGHDR and SFDVKD. The CDR3 runs 15 residues. CDR3: CATSGTGDAKNIQYF. The CDR3 coding sequence is TGTGCCACCAGTGGCACAGGGGATGCCAAAAACATTCAGTACTTC.

This clone occurred once. This chain joins TRBV28 and TRBJ2-3, with D hard to call. V lost 3 bases and J 2 bases, leaving 12 bases between the germline ends. CDR1 MDHEN and CDR2 SYDVKM come from the germline V gene. This CDR3 has 15 amino acids. The CDR3, as DNA: TGTGCCAGCAGTTTTGAAGCTAGGATCACAGATACGCAGTATTTT. It translates to CASSFEARITDTQYF.

The genes are TRBV20-1 and TRBJ1-6; 10 bases agree with TRBD1. The V gene end was trimmed by 3 bases and the J gene end by 6 bases; junction bases not matched to a gene: 11. The CDR3 has 17 residues. CDR1 and CDR2 from the germline V gene are DFQATT and SNEGSKA (reference sequence). As DNA, the CDR3 is TGCAGTGCTAGTGGACCGACAGGGGGCCACGGTAATTCACCCCTCCACTTT. Amino acids: CSASGPTGGHGNSPLHF.

This chain links TRBV28 with TRBJ1-5; D ambiguous. The CDR3 covers 15 residues. Germline V CDR1 and CDR2: MDHEN, SYDVKM. Trimming stripped 5 bases from V and 0 bases from J, with 11 bases between. This chain's CDR3 is CASSTQDYSNQPQHF. The DNA for the CDR3 is TGTGCCAGCAGTACCCAGGATTATAGCAATCAGCCCCAGCATTTT.

There are a few counts of this clone. The J gene is TRBJ2-5, the V gene TRBV5-1, with 8 nucleotides matching TRBD1. CDR1 is SGHRS, CDR2 YFSETQ, per germline. The ends lost 4 bases at V and 5 bases at J; junction bases unmatched: 7. The length of the CDR3 is 14 residues. The CDR3 spells CASSRLGTGETQYF. The CDR3 DNA follows: TGCGCCAGCAGCCGCCTAGGGACAGGCGAGACCCAGTACTTC.

The chain couples TRBV7-2 to TRBJ1-4; possible D gene TRBD1, 5 bases. The CDR3 covers 16 residues. Germline assignment: CDR1 SGHTA and CDR2 FQGNSA. Trimming removed 5 bases at V and 8 bases at J, with 21 bases between. The CDR3 is CASSLISGVENEKLFF. The CDR3 DNA follows: TGTGCCAGCAGCCTAATTTCGGGGGTGGAAAACGAAAAACTGTTTTTT. The whole variable domain, remainder taken from reference TRBV7-2 and TRBJ1-4, is GAGVSQSPSNKVTEKGKDVELRCDPISGHTALYWYRQSLGQGLEFLIYFQGNSAPDKSGLPSDRFSAERTGGSVSTLTIQRTQQEDSAVYLCASSLISGVENEKLFFGSGTQLSVL.

The genes are TRBV4-1 and TRBJ2-2, with D tentatively TRBD1 (5 bases). The CDR3 totals 17 residues. Germline V gene sequence: CDR1 MGHRA, CDR2 YSYEKL. The germline V and J ends were trimmed by 1 base and 4 bases, with 16 bases remaining between them. CDR3 DNA sequence: TGCGCCAGCAGCCAAGGGGTGAAGGGGAAGGGCACCGGGGAGCTGTTTTTT. Translation: CASSQGVKGKGTGELFF.

This clone was counted a few times. The rearrangement uses TRBV19 and TRBJ2-7; TRBD1 matches at 7 bases. The CDR3 spans 14 residues. The V segment lost 5 bases and the J segment 3 bases; nucleotides outside the gene matches: 7. Germline V lookup: CDR1 LNHDA, CDR2 SQIVND (reference sequence). The CDR3 DNA is TGTGCCAGTAGTTCCGGGACAGCTATCTACGAGCAGTACTTC. Translation: CASSSGTAIYEQYF.

The chain recombines TRBV7-8 with TRBJ1-2; no clear D gene. Germline loops: CDR1 SGHVS, CDR2 FQNEAQ. Trimming cost V 0 bases and J 8 bases, with 10 bases left between them. The CDR3 runs 13 residues. The CDR3: CASSLAGPGGYTF. DNA for the CDR3: TGTGCCAGCAGCTTAGCAGGCCCCGGGGGCTACACCTTC.

The V call is TRBV7-6, the J call TRBJ1-1; no clear D gene. CDR3 length equals 15 residues. Germline CDR1 and CDR2: SGHVS and FNYEAQ. With 4 bases removed from V and 2 bases from J, the gap between germline ends came to 14 bases. CDR3 amino acids: CASSSYGKGNTEAFF. CDR3 DNA sequence: TGTGCCAGCAGCTCTTACGGGAAAGGAAACACTGAAGCTTTCTTT.

This chain joins TRBV28 and TRBJ2-7; the match to TRBD1 covers 8 bases. Losses at the gene ends were 2 bases for V and 6 bases for J; bases not matched to a gene: 3. Germline V CDR1 and CDR2: MDHEN, SYDVKM. The CDR3 is 13 amino acids. The CDR3 sequence is CASSLGTGAEQYF. The CDR3 DNA reads TGTGCCAGCAGTTTAGGGACAGGTGCCGAGCAGTACTTC.

The rearrangement links TRBV28 to TRBJ2-4; D may be TRBD1 (6 bases). The CDR3 covers 20 residues. The germline CDR1 and CDR2 sequences are MDHEN and SYDVKM. Trimming took off 0 bases at V and 0 bases at J, with 21 bases between the two ends. CDR3 residues: CASSLWGLGIGQQAKNIQYF. Here the CDR3 DNA reads TGTGCCAGCAGTTTATGGGGGCTTGGGATCGGACAGCAAGCCAAAAACATTCAGTACTTC. The full variable domain, its missing parts supplied by reference TRBV28 and TRBJ2-4, is DVKVTQSSRYLVKRTGEKVFLECVQDMDHENMFWYRQDPGLGLRLIYFSYDVKMKEKGDIPEGYSVSREKKERFSLILESASTNQTSMYLCASSLWGLGIGQQAKNIQYFGAGTRLSVL.

This clone was seen once. The gene calls are TRBV29-1 and TRBJ2-1, with 8 bases aligning to TRBD2. CDR3 size: 14 residues. The germline V gene has CDR1 SQVTM and CDR2 ANQGSEA. With V trimmed by 4 bases and J by 3 bases, 5 bases remained unmatched. The CDR3 here is CSVGTSFFYNEQFF. The CDR3 coding sequence is TGCAGCGTTGGGACTAGCTTTTTCTACAATGAGCAGTTCTTC.

The CDR3 here is CASSPGLAIDRSDTQYF. The CDR3 DNA follows: TGTGCCAGCAGCCCGGGACTAGCGATCGATAGATCGGATACGCAGTATTTT. The chain uses TRBV5-4 and TRBJ2-3, with TRBD2 matching over 10 bases. The V segment lost 4 bases and the J segment 6 bases; nucleotides outside the gene matches: 14. This CDR3 comprises 17 residues. Germline CDR1 SGHNT, CDR2 YYREEE (reference sequence).

The chain recombines TRBV9 with TRBJ2-1, with 7 bases lining up with TRBD2. This CDR3 has 16 amino acids. In germline, CDR1 is SGDLS, CDR2 YYNGEE. J gave up 4 bases and V 0 bases, and 7 bases lay outside the gene matches. CDR3 DNA: TGTGCCAGCAGCGTAGAGGTGCGGGAGCCGTACAATGAGCAGTTCTTC. Its translation: CASSVEVREPYNEQFF.